There are a few counts of the clone carrying this T cell receptor (beta chain). Its antigen is unknown. The data are from a study of T-cell memory formation after mild COVID-19. This CDR3 contains 13 residues. Germline V lookup: CDR1 MNHEY, CDR2 SMNVEV (reference sequence). V was shortened by 3 bases and J by 7 bases, with 7 bases between the two germline ends. UMIs and sample barcodes were carried by the TCR alpha and TCR beta cDNA libraries that 5'RACE produced using constant-segment primers. TCRdb re-called the 5' RACE reads with MiXCR, one entry per CDR3 protein. The data contain 250,000 to 300,000 distinct CDR3 sequences, around 15% of them singletons. Whole-study findings and limits: Prior to infection, memory already included some responding clones, suggesting cross-reactive memory joined. Those CD4+ clones that contracted were mainly in CM and EM (CD8+ ones in EMRA).

Sequenced input: PBMCs or a T cell subset sorted from them (not recorded which). This receptor was obtained from a young man who had mild COVID-19 (a few samples of this study predate the infection). Cell type and time point are not known. The chain couples TRBV27 to TRBJ1-6; D is ambiguous. The DNA of the CDR3 is TGTGCCAGCAGTTTTTTGGGGAATTCACCCCTCCACTTT. Protein: CASSFLGNSPLHF.